This TCR beta chain comes out of a study of blood T cells in healthy people across ages. Findings and limits, study-wide: Greater diversity and more naive CD4+ cells were seen in long-lived donors than in aged donors. Age advanced and TCR beta diversity per million T cells fell, roughly linearly.

Primers used in a second PCR of about 6 to 12 cycles were a sample-barcoded 5' primer and a J-beta primer mix. TCRdb called the 5' RACE reads again in MiXCR, with one record for every CDR3 protein. The sample shows some 930,000 distinct CDR3 sequences, just under 30% of them seen only once. In regard to this clonotype: The antigen remains unidentified.

The same data also went into a second study, on T cells of mothers and their children. That report notes: Three healthy Caucasian mothers served as donors, and their six children did as well. According to the study, all extracted RNA entered cDNA synthesis at 1.5 ug per 15 ul.

The specimen sequenced was blood. This TCR was recovered from a woman aged 40 to 49 in good health.

CDR3 region: CASSLGDIGTDTQYF. The CDR3 nucleotides read TGCGCCAGCAGCTTGGGGGACATAGGCACAGATACGCAGTATTTT. The chain couples TRBV5-1 to TRBJ2-3; possible D gene TRBD1, 6 bases. This CDR3 contains 15 residues. Between the trimmed V and J ends, which lost 0 bases and 1 base, there was a span of 9 bases. CDR1 SGHRS and CDR2 YFSETQ come from the germline V gene.